Shown below are 19 T cell receptor beta chains from a single sample sequenced in a study of blood T cell repertoires in COVID-19. Here immunoSEQ multiplex PCR was the method, and the copy in TCRdb shows in-frame clones only, minus some. The sample carries approximately 150,000 clones, around nine tenths recorded once. The source material was peripheral blood. All receptors come from an older woman with acute or convalescent COVID-19.

This rearrangement joins TRBV2 to TRBJ2-5; unclear D gene. This CDR3 has 14 amino acids. CDR1 is SNHLY and CDR2 is FYNNEI in the germline V gene. The V gene lost 0 bases and the J gene lost 2 bases, with 7 bases spanning the gap. The CDR3 is CASSEAMQQETQYF. In nucleotides, the CDR3 is TGTGCCAGCAGTGAAGCGATGCAGCAAGAGACCCAGTACTTC. The full variable domain, completed using reference TRBV2 and TRBJ2-5, is EPEVTQTPSHQVTQMGQEVILRCVPISNHLYFYWYRQILGQKVEFLVSFYNNEISEKSEIFDDQFSVERPDGSNFTLKIRSTKLEDSAMYFCASSEAMQQETQYFGPGTRLLVL.

The chain has TRBV6-6 and TRBJ1-4; D possibly corresponds to TRBD1 (6 bases). In germline, CDR1 is MNHNY, CDR2 SVGAGI (reference sequence). The CDR3 runs 15 residues. Deletions cut 1 base from V and 8 bases from J, with 14 bases between. As DNA, the CDR3 is TGTGCCAGCAGTTACTTTGGGGGGGCTGGGGAAAAACTGTTTTTT. Its translation: CASSYFGGAGEKLFF.

The V and J genes are TRBV15 and TRBJ2-1; D possibly corresponds to TRBD1 (6 bases). This CDR3 is 15 amino acids long. With 2 bases removed from V and 9 bases from J, the gap between germline ends came to 17 bases. CDR1 is LNHNV and CDR2 is YYDKDF in the germline V gene (reference sequence). The DNA of the CDR3 is TGTGCCACCAGCAGACCGACAGGTTTCGTCCCTGAGCAGTTCTTC. Its translation is CATSRPTGFVPEQFF.

This rearrangement joins TRBV28 to TRBJ1-2; tentative D call: TRBD1 (5 bases). CDR3 length: 16 amino acids. CDR1 and CDR2 (germline): MDHEN, SYDVKM. Trimming took off 3 bases at V and 2 bases at J, with 16 bases between the two ends. The CDR3 loop reads CASSFQGHRGNYGYTF. CDR3 sequence (DNA): TGTGCCAGCAGTTTTCAAGGACACCGGGGGAACTATGGCTACACCTTC.

This clone has just one count. This sequence joins TRBV11-2 and TRBJ1-3; D gene uncertain. Looked up from germline, CDR1 is SGHAT and CDR2 is FQNNGV. Trimming stripped 4 bases from V and 4 bases from J, with 11 bases between. This CDR3 has 14 residues. The CDR3 sequence is CASSSAGRGNTIYF. In DNA form, the CDR3 reads TGTGCCAGCAGCTCCGCGGGGAGAGGAAACACCATATATTTT.

This clone is a singleton in its sample. The CDR3 DNA follows: TGTGCCAGCACCCACTCGGGGTCCTACAATGAGCAGTTCTTC. This gives the protein CASTHSGSYNEQFF. The chain recombines TRBV5-6 with TRBJ2-1, with D possibly being TRBD2 (5 bases). From germline, CDR1 is SGHDT and CDR2 YYEEEE. The CDR3 runs to 14 residues. With 6 bases removed from V and 1 base from J, the gap between germline ends came to 11 bases.

The chain has TRBV4-3 and TRBJ2-3, with TRBD2 matching over 7 bases. The J segment lost 0 bases and the V segment lost 0 bases, leaving 6 bases of the junction unmatched. The CDR3 length is 17 residues. CDR1 and CDR2 (germline): LGHNA, YSLEER. The CDR3 coding sequence is TGCGCCAGCAGCCAAGATTTTAAGCGGGGAAGCACAGATACGCAGTATTTT. It is translated as CASSQDFKRGSTDTQYF.

This clone was seen a single time. V is TRBV4-3 and J is TRBJ1-1, with D hard to call. The CDR3 runs to 14 residues. Per the germline V gene, CDR1 is LGHNA and CDR2 is YSLEER. Trimming stripped 0 bases from V and 4 bases from J, with 9 bases between. The CDR3 region has the DNA TGCGCCAGCAGCCAAGAGGACTGGGGCACTGAAGCTTTCTTT. Translation gives CASSQEDWGTEAFF.

This chain connects TRBV2 to TRBJ2-7; D may be TRBD2 (6 bases). There are 12 residues in the CDR3. The V end lost 6 bases, the J end lost 3 bases, and 9 bases lay between the germline ends. In germline, CDR1 is SNHLY, CDR2 FYNNEI. The CDR3 DNA sequence: TGTGCCAGCAGGGGAGGAGGCTACGAGCAGTACTTC. Its translation: CASRGGGYEQYF.

The chain is built from TRBV28 and TRBJ2-7, with D perhaps TRBD2 (6 bases). The CDR3 has 15 amino acids. CDR1 is MDHEN and CDR2 is SYDVKM in the germline V gene. Trimming stripped 3 bases from V and 5 bases from J, with 17 bases between. The CDR3 region has the DNA TGTGCCAGCAGTTTTCGGCGGGGAAGCGCGGACGAGCAGTACTTC. This codes for CASSFRRGSADEQYF.

CDR3 nucleotides: TGTGCCAGCAGGCGGGAGGGGGCTATTGAAAAACTGTTTTTT. This translates into CASRREGAIEKLFF. The chain joins TRBV28 to TRBJ1-4, with 7 positions matching TRBD1. Looked up from germline, CDR1 is MDHEN and CDR2 is SYDVKM. This CDR3 is built from 14 residues. After removal of 6 bases from V and 7 bases from J, the junction contained 8 bases not matched to a gene.

V is TRBV7-2 and J is TRBJ2-6, with 7 bases lining up with TRBD2. The V gene end was trimmed by 2 bases and the J gene end by 0 bases; junction bases not matched to a gene: 10. Germline V lookup: CDR1 SGHTA, CDR2 FQGNSA. The CDR3 runs 19 residues. CDR3 sequence: CASSLIIGRFSSGANVLTF. CDR3 sequence (DNA): TGTGCCAGCAGCTTAATAATCGGGAGGTTTTCCTCTGGGGCCAACGTCCTGACTTTC.

The chain joins TRBV2 to TRBJ2-2, with D maybe TRBD2 (6 bases). The germline CDR1 and CDR2 sequences are SNHLY and FYNNEI. The length of the CDR3 is 13 residues. Trimming cost V 5 bases and J 8 bases, with 12 bases left between them. The CDR3 region is CASSPRGTGELFF. In DNA form, the CDR3 reads TGTGCCAGCAGTCCCAGAGGGACTGGGGAGCTGTTTTTT.

This rearrangement joins TRBV5-1 to TRBJ2-7; TRBD2 is a possible D gene (6 bases). The V and J ends lost 5 bases and 3 bases respectively, with 12 bases between them. The CDR3 covers 13 residues. From germline, CDR1 is SGHRS and CDR2 YFSETQ. CDR3 nucleotides: TGCGCCAGCAGTCGGTCGGGAGACTACGAGCAGTACTTC. Translating it yields CASSRSGDYEQYF.

This chain links TRBV7-2 with TRBJ2-5; 7 bases are a match to TRBD1. CDR3 length: 13 residues. V lost 3 bases to trimming and J lost 2 bases; unmatched junction nucleotides: 0. Germline V gene sequence: CDR1 SGHTA, CDR2 FQGNSA. The CDR3 protein is CASSFRGQETQYF. The CDR3 DNA is TGTGCCAGCAGCTTCAGGGGGCAAGAGACCCAGTACTTC.

This chain uses TRBV5-1 with TRBJ2-5, with unresolved D. CDR1 is SGHRS and CDR2 is YFSETQ in the germline V gene. There are 13 residues in the CDR3. Trimming cost V 6 bases and J 4 bases, with 13 bases left between them. CDR3 bases: TGCGCCAGCATTCCCGAAGCCCGAGAGACCCAGTACTTC. It codes for CASIPEARETQYF.

The chain carries TRBV19 and TRBJ1-5, with TRBD1 matching 8 bases. Germline assignment: CDR1 LNHDA and CDR2 SQIVND (reference sequence). CDR3 size: 12 residues. J was trimmed by 10 bases and V by 5 bases; bases with no gene match: 4. The CDR3 sequence is CASSGDRFPQHF. For the CDR3, the DNA is TGTGCCAGTAGTGGGGACAGGTTCCCCCAGCATTTT.

The chain's CDR3 is CASSAPGTGAYEQYF. The CDR3, as DNA: TGTGCCAGCAGCGCCCCCGGGACAGGGGCCTACGAGCAGTACTTC. J is TRBJ2-7 and V is TRBV9; TRBD1 aligns across 10 bases. The germline V gene has CDR1 SGDLS and CDR2 YYNGEE. CDR3 length: 15 amino acids. The V gene end was trimmed by 3 bases and the J gene end by 2 bases; junction bases not matched to a gene: 5.

The chain carries TRBV20-1 and TRBJ2-3; 8 nucleotides match TRBD2. This CDR3 comprises 15 residues. With V trimmed by 3 bases and J by 0 bases, 5 bases remained unmatched. CDR1 and CDR2 (germline): DFQATT, SNEGSKA (reference sequence). DNA of the CDR3: TGCAGTGCTAGTCTGGCGGGGGGAAGCACAGATACGCAGTATTTT. Its protein is CSASLAGGSTDTQYF.